Given below is one TCR beta chain in context. No antigen is known for it. Trimming left V 1 base short and J 2 bases short, with 6 bases between. The germline V gene encodes CDR1 SGHTA and CDR2 FQGNSA. This CDR3 region has 14 residues. The data were obtained in a study of T cell responses to AZD1222 COVID-19 vaccine. Study-wide findings and caveats: Only a handful of AZD1222 recipients, about six in all, had baseline seropositivity.

Assay used: immunoSEQ multiplex PCR; TCRdb lists only in-frame clones, some missing. This sample has more than 150,000 clones, with 90% found just once. This chain connects TRBV7-2 to TRBJ1-3; D gene uncertain. The input for sequencing was peripheral blood, taken on day 0 of AZD1222 vaccination. This clonotype was obtained from an adult in good health. CDR3 sequence (DNA): TGTGCCAGCAGCTTAGGGTCCCCTGGAAACACCATATATTTT. Translated, it gives CASSLGSPGNTIYF. Combining the CDR3 with reference TRBV7-2 and TRBJ1-3 gives the whole variable domain GAGVSQSPSNKVTEKGKDVELRCDPISGHTALYWYRQSLGQGLEFLIYFQGNSAPDKSGLPSDRFSAERTGGSVSTLTIQRTQQEDSAVYLCASSLGSPGNTIYFGEGSWLTVV.